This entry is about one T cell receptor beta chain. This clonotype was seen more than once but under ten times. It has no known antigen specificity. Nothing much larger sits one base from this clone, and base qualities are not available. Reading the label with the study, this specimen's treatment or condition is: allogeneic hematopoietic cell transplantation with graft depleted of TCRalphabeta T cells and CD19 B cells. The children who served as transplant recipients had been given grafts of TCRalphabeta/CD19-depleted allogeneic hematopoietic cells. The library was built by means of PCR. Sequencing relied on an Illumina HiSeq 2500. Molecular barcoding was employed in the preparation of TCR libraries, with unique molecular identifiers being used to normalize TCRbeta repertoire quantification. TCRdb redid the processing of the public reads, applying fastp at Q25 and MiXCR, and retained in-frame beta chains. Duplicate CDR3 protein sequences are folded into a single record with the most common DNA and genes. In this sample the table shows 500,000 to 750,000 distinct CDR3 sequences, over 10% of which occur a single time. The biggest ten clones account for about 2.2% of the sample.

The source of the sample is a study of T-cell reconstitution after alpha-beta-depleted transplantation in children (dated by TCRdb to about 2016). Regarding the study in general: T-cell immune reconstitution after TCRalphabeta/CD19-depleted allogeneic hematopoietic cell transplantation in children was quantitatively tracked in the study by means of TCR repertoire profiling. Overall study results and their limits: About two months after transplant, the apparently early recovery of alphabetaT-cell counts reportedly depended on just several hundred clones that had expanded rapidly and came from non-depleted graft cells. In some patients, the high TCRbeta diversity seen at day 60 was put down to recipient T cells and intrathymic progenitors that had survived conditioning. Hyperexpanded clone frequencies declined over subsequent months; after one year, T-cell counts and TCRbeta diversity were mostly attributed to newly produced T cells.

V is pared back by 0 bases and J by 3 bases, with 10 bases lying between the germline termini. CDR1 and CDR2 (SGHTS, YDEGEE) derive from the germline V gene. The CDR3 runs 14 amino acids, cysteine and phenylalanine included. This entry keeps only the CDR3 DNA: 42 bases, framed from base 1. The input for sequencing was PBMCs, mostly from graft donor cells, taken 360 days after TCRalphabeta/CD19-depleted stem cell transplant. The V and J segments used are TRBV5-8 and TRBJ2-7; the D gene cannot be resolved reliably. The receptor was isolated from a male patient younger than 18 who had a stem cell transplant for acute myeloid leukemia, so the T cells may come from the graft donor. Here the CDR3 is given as CASSLVDIIYEQYF. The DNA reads TGTGCCAGCAGCTTGGTAGACATTATCTACGAGCAGTACTTC.